Sequencing of this T cell receptor beta chain was carried out in a study of shared clonotypes between healthy human individuals (dated by TCRdb to 2020 to 2022). Study-wide context: The cohort comprised a couple of women and a few men aged 18 to 49 years. The study deeply sequenced blood TCR repertoires of five healthy adults to estimate repertoire size and the extent of clonotype sharing between individuals. To increase sequencing depth and limit assay-specific biases, TCR repertoire library preparation and sequencing were carried out by different laboratories using diverse techniques. Between about 0.8 and 9 billion PBMCs per donor were obtained by leukapheresis.

Donors were healthy HIV-negative adults with no recently reported acute infections or vaccinations. All donors were Caucasian adults living in Nashville, Tennessee, USA. For unsorted samples, some 90 million PBMCs were counted and genomic DNA was extracted with the QIAamp DNA Blood Mini kit. Blood was collected by leukapheresis, and PBMCs were isolated by Ficoll-Histopaque density gradient centrifugation and then cryopreserved in liquid nitrogen vapor phase. Study-wide conclusions, independent of this receptor: Sampling was restricted to blood, and TCR repertoires in tissues likely differ from the TCR repertoires found in blood. Because the study included a small number of donors, the genetic and exposure-history diversity represented was limited. Pairwise subsampling indicated that sequencing depth was expected to affect the degree of clonotype sharing among donors.

Sequences SGHNT (CDR1) and YYREEE (CDR2) are obtained from the germline V gene (reference sequence). Taken from cysteine to phenylalanine, the CDR3 has 13 residues. Only the CDR3 part of the read is kept: 39 bases, read in frame from the first base. Trimming accounts for 1 base at V and 5 bases at J, while the number of junction bases matched to no gene is 1. Using the deep immunoSEQ assay, multiplex PCR amplified TCR CDR3 regions from genomic DNA. Extracted genomic DNA from each cell subset was spread evenly across all wells of several immunoSEQ 96-well plates, with each plate serving as a replicate. Each replicate PCR for unsorted PBMC received approximately 300 ng genomic DNA, equal to tens of thousands of T cell genomes. Ten immunoSEQ deep assay plates were used to sequence unsorted PBMC genomic DNA. The purified libraries were quantified using a Qubit 3.0 fluorometer, sized with a Bioanalyzer 2100, and then quantified again using the KAPA Library Quantification kit. A separate single-read 150-cycle Illumina NextSeq 550 flow cell was used to sequence each immunoSEQ 96-well plate. As for the original processing: Because only junctional sequences without quality scores were contained in the immunoSEQ output, filtering matching that applied to full-length reads could not be performed. Sequences were annotated with PyIR, a Python wrapper for IgBLAST v1.9, using IMGT germline references to assign V/J genes and CDR3. Reads were filtered out if the reads had weak V/J assignments (E-value above 1e-6), no CDR3, stop codons, out-of-frame junctions, or ambiguous translated residues. V3J clonotypes were defined by identical inferred V gene, J gene, and CDR3 amino acid sequence. Percentage overlap between repertoires was calculated by dividing the number of shared unique clonotypes by the size of the smaller repertoire. Repertoire richness was assessed with RTK rarefaction, the Chao1 estimator, and Recon v2.1 estimates of unobserved clonotypes. TCRdb re-hosts the immuneACCESS table, in-frame sequences only. Its copies lack some clones; in the studies checked, an unresolved V gene accounts for under half of them, and the cause for the rest is not known. D and trimming were read from the DNA, whereas the V and J calls and clone size are those reported in that table. This sample has about half a million clones in its table, and 81% of those were observed once. Over 9.5% of the sample is in the top ten clones.

On this clone itself: What this receptor recognizes is not known. This may come from a read error, since a much larger clone is one base off. The same CDR3 can be traced to other DNA sequences in this sample.

This receptor was identified in a woman aged 40 to 50 in good health. Some clones in this sample may be carry-over from other donors' samples. The chain links TRBV5-4 with TRBJ2-5, and TRBD1 aligns with 8 junction nucleotides. The sequenced sample consisted of PBMCs. Here the CDR3 is given as CASSLTGGETQYF. The nucleotide sequence is TGTGCCAGCAGCTTGACAGGGGGGGAGACCCAGTACTTC.